One TCR beta chain is described in this entry. These data originate in a study of OX40 agonist ivuxolimab in advanced cancers. Produced via immunoSEQ multiplex PCR; TCRdb's table is partial and in-frame only. The sample carries 35,000 to 45,000 clones, 80% to 90% recorded once. The sequences come from CD4+ or CD8+ T cells sorted from blood, collected in a trial of the OX40 agonist ivuxolimab. This TCR was sampled from an adult with an advanced solid tumor such as melanoma, head and neck, liver or kidney cancer.

This CDR3 is CASSPTGTTDNEQFF. The CDR3 coding sequence is TGTGCCAGCAGTCCAACCGGGACTACTGACAATGAGCAGTTCTTC. V and J are TRBV9 and TRBJ2-1, with TRBD2 identical over 7 bases. Trimming removed 5 bases from V and 5 bases from J; junction bases left unmatched: 10. The CDR3 consists of 15 residues. The V gene's germline CDR1 is SGDLS and CDR2 YYNGEE.